This T cell receptor beta chain was retrieved from a study of beta chain features in type 1 diabetes (dated by TCRdb to between 2017 and 2018). Notes on the research overall: Mean age, gender distribution, total cell number and subset yield were not different between patients and healthy donors. Whereas all 30 or so donors provided naive and central memory subsets, regulatory and stem cell-like memory subsets were isolated from just 8 patients and roughly 8 healthy donors. A total of just under 110,000,000 sorted cells were examined across all samples, and RNA yield correlated strongly with the number of cells per subset. The study compared the TCRB repertoires of sorted circulating CD4+ T cell subsets in recently diagnosed type 1 diabetes patients with those in matched healthy donors.

Each donor gave one peripheral blood draw, about 110 mL on average, collected into heparinised tubes. Using a panel that included CD45RO, CCR7, CD25, CD127, CD95 and CD27, naive, central memory, regulatory and stem cell-like memory CD4+ T cells were sorted on a BD FACSAria II. Every sorted population had a purity above 95%. Right away, PBMCs were isolated by Lymphoprep density gradient centrifugation and were stained directly, with no culture step. To minimize batch effects, samples were stained and sorted in pairs, one healthy donor with one patient per experiment. V ends up 0 bases short and J 7 bases short, with an unmatched junction base count of 11. From cysteine to phenylalanine, the CDR3 is 18 amino acids long. The read is trimmed to its CDR3 DNA, 54 bases read in frame from base 1. All of the isolated RNA was reverse transcribed with the High Capacity cDNA Reverse Transcription Kit, so expressed TCRB transcripts were sequenced. Naive, central memory and regulatory T cell samples underwent deep immunoSEQ sequencing, averaging roughly 3.5 million total reads per sample. Sorted cells were lysed in RLT buffer, and RNA was extracted using DNase-treated RNeasy Micro or Mini kits according to cell number. Each cell subset was processed separately to prevent cross-contamination, with patient and healthy donor samples processed together. The immunoSEQ multiplex PCR was used to amplify TCRB sequences from cDNA, generating 87-bp fragments that spanned the CDR3 region. Sequencing of the amplicons was done on the Illumina HiSeq platform. Per the original workflow: Synthetic template baselines were used to correct PCR bias computationally, reads within Hamming distance 2 were collapsed together, and singletons that could not be merged were discarded. Reads were aligned against IMGT so that V, D and J genes, CDR3 length and insertions or deletions at six rearrangement sites could be assigned. Clonotype counts were normalized to sorted cell number within each subset before computing true diversity and Gini coefficients with the tcR R package. The overlap coefficient, calculated on TCRB nucleotide sequences, was used to measure repertoire sharing. TCRdb retrieved this table from immuneACCESS and kept in-frame rearrangements only. Not all clones are present; in checked studies, unresolved V genes account for under half, and no reason is known for the remainder. V and J calls and clone size are as listed in that table; D and trimming were resolved from the DNA. This sample gives 100,000 to 150,000 clones in total; around 9% of them show up just once. Around 0.7% of the sample is held by the ten biggest clonotypes.

Broad study findings and their caveats: At VDJ recombination sites, type 1 diabetes patients had fewer insertions and more deleted nucleotides, which implies abnormalities in thymic rearrangement. Naive, central memory and regulatory TCRB repertoires appeared to be more alike among patients than among healthy donors. PCR might favor shorter templates, but patient and control samples were amplified and corrected together, so any skew would affect both groups equally. Because small numbers of individuals were included in the HLA sub-analyses, any influence of HLA type on TCRB rearrangement was left unresolved. A moderate but significant shortening of TCRB CDR3 length was observed in type 1 diabetes patients in all four CD4+ subsets. Because cDNA was sequenced instead of genomic DNA, highly expressing activated cells could be over-represented, though the groups showed no difference in activation or CD3 levels.

In this sample, this clone turned up many times. Its antigen specificity is not known. The input lacks base qualities; no much larger clone sits a single base away. The source is a man younger than 40 with type 1 diabetes. The V gene is TRBV23-1 and the J gene is TRBJ1-4; the junction holds 10 bases that match TRBD1. TRBV23-1 belongs to the ORF category, with a function that is uncertain. The source material was central memory CD4+ T cells from blood. The bases read TGCGCCAGCAGTCAATCTGCGGGGACAGGGGACGTCGGTGAAAAACTGTTTTTT. The resulting protein is CASSQSAGTGDVGEKLFF.